This is a list of T cell receptor beta chains from one sample in a study of blood T cells in healthy people across ages. A single record per CDR3 protein comes from TCRdb applying MiXCR to the 5' RACE reads. The data show 910,000 or so distinct CDR3 sequences, roughly 47% seen once. Sequenced material: blood. These receptors originate from an older woman in good health. Each CDR3 is given with its conserved first and last residue. D genes are given only for firm matches. Clone size is shown for a subset of rows, as once, few, many or a class of expanded clone.

D gene	clone size	J gene	CDR3 length	V gene	CDR3 DNA	CDR3 protein
-	few	TRBJ1-2	13	TRBV7-2	TGTGCCAGCAGCCTTTCCCTCAACTATGGCTACACCTTC	CASSLSLNYGYTF
-	-	TRBJ2-1	12	TRBV7-2	TGTGCCAGCAGCTTTTATGGGAGCGAACAGTTCTTC	CASSFYGSEQFF
-	-	TRBJ2-1	12	TRBV2	TGTGCCAGCAGTGAAACCATCTATGAGCAGTTCTTC	CASSETIYEQFF
TRBD1	-	TRBJ2-5	13	TRBV10-3	TGTGCCATCAGACCCGACAGGGAGGAGACCCAGTACTTC	CAIRPDREETQYF
TRBD2	few	TRBJ2-6	15	TRBV4-3	TGCGCCAGCAGCCCCCTAGCGGGAGAGGCCAACGTCCTGACTTTC	CASSPLAGEANVLTF
TRBD1	-	TRBJ2-1	13	TRBV20-1	TGCAGTGCCGGACAGGGGGGCTCCTACGAGCAGTTCTTC	CSAGQGGSYEQFF
TRBD2	many	TRBJ2-5	16	TRBV7-2	TGTGCCAGCAGCTCCCCGGGACTAGCGGGCCAAGAGACCCAGTACTTC	CASSSPGLAGQETQYF
-	-	TRBJ2-5	15	TRBV24-1	TGTGCCACCAGTGATTTCGTTCCAGGGAGGGAGACCCAGTACTTC	CATSDFVPGRETQYF
-	-	TRBJ1-1	15	TRBV4-1	TGCGCCAGCAGCCACGCGCAGAACTTGAACACTGAAGCTTTCTTT	CASSHAQNLNTEAFF
TRBD2	-	TRBJ2-1	15	TRBV5-1	TGCGCCAGCAGCTTGGAAGCGGGAGGGTGTAATGAGCAGTTCTTC	CASSLEAGGCNEQFF
-	few	TRBJ2-5	13	TRBV6-2/TRBV6-3	TGTGCCAGCAGGACGACAGGCCAAGAGACCCAGTACTTC	CASRTTGQETQYF
TRBD2	-	TRBJ2-5	16	TRBV20-1	TGCAGTGCTAGTTCCACTAGTGGGAGGGCCGGGGAGACCCAGTACTTC	CSASSTSGRAGETQYF
-	-	TRBJ2-1	15	TRBV19	TGTGCCAGTAGATTTGAAGGGGGAGGGACGGATGAGCAGTTCTTC	CASRFEGGGTDEQFF
-	-	TRBJ2-5	12	TRBV4-2	TGTGCCAGCAGCCACCGGGGCAGGGACCAGTACTTC	CASSHRGRDQYF
-	-	TRBJ2-3	17	TRBV5-1	TGCGCCAGCAGCTTGGTGATACACTACCAGGTAGCAGATACGCAGTATTTT	CASSLVIHYQVADTQYF
-	-	TRBJ2-4	14	TRBV11-2	TGTGCCACCCGTGGGGGATCGTATGAAAACATTCAGTACTTC	CATRGGSYENIQYF
-	-	TRBJ2-5	13	TRBV25-1	TGTGCCAGCAGTGGAACAGGGATTGAGACCCAGTACTTC	CASSGTGIETQYF
-	-	TRBJ2-4	12	TRBV7-2	TGTGCCAGCAGCTTAGGGAGAAGTGAGCAGTACTTC	CASSLGRSEQYF
TRBD1	-	TRBJ1-5	16	TRBV4-2	TGTGCCAGCAGCCAGATTCCGGGACAGGGGTTTCAGCCCCAGCATTTT	CASSQIPGQGFQPQHF
TRBD2	-	TRBJ2-7	16	TRBV7-9	TGTGCCAGCAGCTTAGGGTCTAGCGGGGGAGTTGACGAGCAGTACTTC	CASSLGSSGGVDEQYF
-	-	TRBJ2-6	19	TRBV7-3	TGTGCCAGCAGCCCCCAGCCCGTGACAGTCAGCTCTGGGGCCAACGTCCTGACTTTC	CASSPQPVTVSSGANVLTF
-	few	TRBJ2-7	15	TRBV12-3/TRBV12-4	TGTGCCAGCAGTTTGGTGACCGAGAGCTCCTACGAGCAGTACTTC	CASSLVTESSYEQYF
TRBD1	-	TRBJ2-1	17	TRBV28	TGTGCCAGCAGTTTAGTTGCGGTATGGACAGGGTCCACGCAGCAGTTCTTC	CASSLVAVWTGSTQQFF
-	-	TRBJ2-5	14	TRBV7-2	TGTGCCAGCAACACCGATACAGGGTGGGGGACCCAGTACTTC	CASNTDTGWGTQYF
TRBD2	-	TRBJ2-5	15	TRBV7-2	TGTGCCAGCAGCTTAGCTAGCGGGAGTACAGAGACCCAGTACTTC	CASSLASGSTETQYF
-	-	TRBJ2-4	12	TRBV5-1	TGCGCCAGCAGCTTGGGGGCCAACATTCAGTACTTC	CASSLGANIQYF
-	-	TRBJ2-1	11	TRBV4-1	TGCGCCAGCAGCTCAGGGCGTGAGCAGTTCTTC	CASSSGREQFF
TRBD2	-	TRBJ2-1	14	TRBV6-1	TGTGCCAGCAGTCTGACTAGCGGGGGCTATGAGCAGTTCTTC	CASSLTSGGYEQFF
-	-	TRBJ2-2	14	TRBV4-1	TGCGCCAGCAGCCAAGGTCAGAACACCGGGGAGCTGTTTTTT	CASSQGQNTGELFF
TRBD2	-	TRBJ2-3	14	TRBV30	TGTGCCTGGAGTCGCGGGAGTCGGACAGATACGCAGTATTTT	CAWSRGSRTDTQYF
-	-	TRBJ2-7	15	TRBV18	TGTGCCAGCTCACCACGAAAAACGGTCTCCTACGAGCAGTACTTC	CASSPRKTVSYEQYF
TRBD2	few	TRBJ2-7	14	TRBV7-6	TGTGCCAGCAGCTCCGCTAGCGGGAGCAACGAGCAGTACTTC	CASSSASGSNEQYF
TRBD2	-	TRBJ2-3	18	TRBV27	TGTGCCAGCAGTTTATTGGGGCTAGCGGGAGGGAACACAGATACGCAGTATTTT	CASSLLGLAGGNTDTQYF
-	-	TRBJ2-7	15	TRBV7-9	TGTGCCAGCAGCTTGAGGGGTGGGTCCTACAATGAGCAGTACTTC	CASSLRGGSYNEQYF
TRBD2	-	TRBJ2-5	18	TRBV13	TGTGCCAGCAGCTTAGGCCTAGAGAGACTAGCGGGAGTAAGGGAGCAGTACTTC	CASSLGLERLAGVREQYF
TRBD1	-	TRBJ2-7	15	TRBV14	TGTGCCAGCAGCCCGCGCAGGGGGAAAGACTACGAGCAGTACTTC	CASSPRRGKDYEQYF
-	-	TRBJ2-5	16	TRBV11-2	TGTGCCAGCAGCTCCCCTCGGCAGGGGGGTAGGGAGACCCAGTACTTC	CASSSPRQGGRETQYF
-	-	TRBJ2-2	15	TRBV5-4	TGTGCCAGCAGCTCCGCAACAGGAAACACCGGGGAGCTGTTTTTT	CASSSATGNTGELFF
-	few	TRBJ1-1	15	TRBV6-2/TRBV6-3	TGTGCCAGCACCAGGCAACGGGCCCGGAACACTGAAGCTTTCTTT	CASTRQRARNTEAFF
-	few	TRBJ1-2	13	TRBV29-1	TGCAGCGTTGGGGTTCCACAGGGAGGTCGCTACACCTTC	CSVGVPQGGRYTF
-	-	TRBJ2-1	16	TRBV4-1	TGCGCCAGCAGCCAAGATATTGGAAGGGGCTCCCATGAGCAGTTCTTC	CASSQDIGRGSHEQFF
TRBD1	-	TRBJ1-4	16	TRBV3-1	TGTGCCAGCAGCCAAGATCGGGGACAGGGGGTGGTAAAACTGTTTTTT	CASSQDRGQGVVKLFF
-	-	TRBJ2-7	16	TRBV3-1	TGTGCCAGCAGCCAAGTTACAGGAGTTTACTCCTACGAGCAGTACTTC	CASSQVTGVYSYEQYF
TRBD1	-	TRBJ2-3	14	TRBV20-1	TGCAGTGCTAGACCCAGGGGGCGGCCAGATACGCAGTATTTT	CSARPRGRPDTQYF
TRBD2	-	TRBJ2-1	16	TRBV20-1	TGCAGTGCTAGTAGGCGAGCGGGAGGGCCTGGCAGTGAGCAGTTCTTC	CSASRRAGGPGSEQFF
-	-	TRBJ2-1	14	TRBV24-1	TGTGCCACCAGTGACCAGAGCTCCTACAATGAGCAGTTCTTC	CATSDQSSYNEQFF
TRBD2	many	TRBJ2-1	15	TRBV20-1	TGCAGTGCTAGAGTCGGACTAGCGAGCTACAATGAGCAGTTCTTC	CSARVGLASYNEQFF
-	-	TRBJ2-7	13	TRBV20-1	TGCAGTGCCAGGGGCATTATCTCCTACGAGCAGTACTTC	CSARGIISYEQYF
-	few	TRBJ2-4	16	TRBV6-5	TGTGCCAGCAGTTACTCGAGAAGCGATTCAAAAAACATTCAGTACTTC	CASSYSRSDSKNIQYF
TRBD1	-	TRBJ2-4	16	TRBV20-1	TGCAGTGCTAGAGATGGTAGGACAGGGAGGTCTATGGAGCAGTACTTC	CSARDGRTGRSMEQYF
-	-	TRBJ2-7	14	TRBV4-2	TGTGCCAGCAGCCAAGGAGCCAGCCCCTACGAGCAGTACTTC	CASSQGASPYEQYF